A single sample gave rise to the 30 T cell receptor beta chains below, sequenced in a study of T cell responses to AZD1222 COVID-19 vaccine. The data were produced by immunoSEQ multiplex PCR, yet TCRdb's version contains in-frame clones alone and is incomplete. The top ten hold around 9.6% of the sample, which has tens of thousands of clones, 85% to 90% seen once. Material: peripheral blood, obtained on day 0 of AZD1222 vaccination. All receptors come from an adult in good health.

CDR3 coding DNA: TGCAGCGTTGAAAGGGGGACAGGCGCTGAAGCTTTCTTT. Translating it yields CSVERGTGAEAFF. This chain links TRBV29-1 with TRBJ1-1; TRBD1 agrees at 8 bases. This CDR3 contains 13 residues. CDR1 and CDR2 from the germline V gene are SQVTM and ANQGSEA. V lost 2 bases and J lost 6; bases outside the gene matches: 5.

This sequence joins TRBV14 and TRBJ1-4; D call uncertain. Trimming left V 1 base short and J 4 bases short, with 13 bases between. The germline V gene has CDR1 SGHDN and CDR2 FVKESK. CDR3 length equals 16 residues. The CDR3 region is CASSQGLGNYNEKLFF. The CDR3, as DNA: TGTGCCAGCAGCCAAGGTCTGGGGAACTATAATGAAAAACTGTTTTTT.

This sequence joins TRBV15 and TRBJ1-1; D is unresolved. Per germline, CDR1 LNHNV and CDR2 YYDKDF (reference sequence). Trimming cost V 0 bases and J 5 bases, with 10 bases left between them. The CDR3 runs 14 residues. The CDR3 nucleotides read TGTGCCACCAGCAGAGATCTGGGCAGGACTGAAGCTTTCTTT. As protein: CATSRDLGRTEAFF.

V is TRBV24-1 and J is TRBJ2-5; unclear D gene. The CDR3 loop spans 13 amino acids. The germline V gene has CDR1 KGHDR and CDR2 SFDVKD. Trimming left V 3 bases short and J 0 bases short, with 4 bases between. CDR3 amino acids: CATSDQYQETQYF. For the CDR3, the DNA is TGTGCCACCAGTGATCAGTACCAAGAGACCCAGTACTTC.

The chain is built from TRBV4-1 and TRBJ1-1; 8 positions agree with TRBD1. J lost 7 bases, V lost 0 bases, and 13 bases had no gene match. The germline V gene encodes CDR1 MGHRA and CDR2 YSYEKL. This CDR3 region has 17 residues. CDR3 in DNA: TGCGCCAGCAGCCAAGATATCGGACAGGGTGGAAAGAGTGAAGCTTTCTTT. Translation gives CASSQDIGQGGKSEAFF.

This clone was seen only once. The chain combines TRBV5-4 with TRBJ1-1, with a tentative D call TRBD1 (5 bases). The germline V and J ends were trimmed by 4 bases and 0 bases, with 13 bases remaining between them. Germline assignment: CDR1 SGHNT and CDR2 YYREEE (reference sequence). The CDR3 extends over 15 amino acids. CDR3 in DNA: TGTGCCAGCAGCACCTCCGGGGCCATGAACACTGAAGCTTTCTTT. Amino acid sequence: CASSTSGAMNTEAFF.

About this clone: The same CDR3 is also encoded by other DNA sequences in this sample. V gene TRBV12-5 combines with J gene TRBJ1-1; 7 bases map to TRBD1. CDR1 is LGHNT, CDR2 FRNRAP, per germline. CDR3 length equals 14 residues. The trim removed 5 bases at V and 1 base at J, leaving 4 bases unmatched. The CDR3 sequence: CASGPGGQNTEAFF. DNA of the CDR3: TGTGCTAGTGGTCCAGGGGGACAGAACACTGAAGCTTTCTTT. Supplemented by reference TRBV12-5 and TRBJ1-1, the full variable domain reads DARVTQTPRHKVTEMGQEVTMRCQPILGHNTVFWYRQTMMQGLELLAYFRNRAPLDDSGMPKDRFSAEMPDATLATLKIQPSEPRDSAVYFCASGPGGQNTEAFFGQGTRLTVV.

V usage is TRBV27 and J usage is TRBJ2-2; D perhaps matches TRBD2 (6 bases). The germline CDR1 and CDR2 sequences are MNHEY and SMNVEV (reference sequence). V dropped 4 bases and J dropped 5 bases, with 17 bases sitting between them. The CDR3 extends over 16 amino acids. The CDR3 nucleotides read TGTGCCAGCAGTTCCTTCTACGGGGGAGGAACCGGGGAGCTGTTTTTT. This translates into CASSSFYGGGTGELFF.

The rearrangement uses TRBV11-1 and TRBJ1-6; D is unresolved. The CDR3 covers 12 residues. V dropped 5 bases and J dropped 10 bases, with 9 bases sitting between them. CDR1 is SGHAT and CDR2 is FQDESV in the germline V gene (reference sequence). The CDR3 reads CASSVDQSPLHF. The CDR3 coding sequence is TGTGCCAGCAGCGTGGACCAGTCACCCCTCCACTTT.

This chain links TRBV7-9 with TRBJ2-2; D is undetermined. Germline V gene data show CDR1 as SEHNR and CDR2 as FQNEAQ (reference sequence). The CDR3 has 14 amino acids. V was cut by 10 bases and J by 6 bases, with 18 bases left in between. CDR3 region: CAIKGPTEAGELFF. CDR3 sequence (DNA): TGTGCCATTAAGGGCCCCACTGAGGCCGGGGAGCTGTTTTTT.

This rearrangement joins TRBV5-4 to TRBJ1-1; D ambiguous. Germline V gene data show CDR1 as SGHNT and CDR2 as YYREEE (reference sequence). The CDR3 runs 14 residues. V was clipped by 0 bases and J by 1 base, with 7 bases between them. The CDR3, as DNA: TGTGCCAGCAGCTTGGCAGGAAGGAACACTGAAGCTTTCTTT. Protein product: CASSLAGRNTEAFF.

This clone was picked up one time. V usage is TRBV5-4 and J usage is TRBJ1-1; D is possibly TRBD1 (6 bases). Trimming took 3 bases from V and 0 from J, leaving 12 bases between them. The CDR3 has 15 amino acids. Germline-derived CDR1 and CDR2 are SGHNT and YYREEE (reference sequence). The CDR3 DNA reads as TGTGCCAGCAGCTCAGCGGGACACATGAACACTGAAGCTTTCTTT. Protein: CASSSAGHMNTEAFF.

The chain joins TRBV30 to TRBJ1-5; tentative D call: TRBD1 (5 bases). Trimming pared 0 bases from V and 5 bases from J, leaving 11 bases between. Germline CDR1 and CDR2: GTSNPN and SVGIG (reference sequence). The CDR3 totals 14 residues. CDR3 region: CAWSVSGVDQPQHF. In DNA, the CDR3 is TGTGCCTGGAGTGTATCGGGGGTAGATCAGCCCCAGCATTTT.

This clone is a singleton in its sample. The chain combines TRBV30 with TRBJ2-5; D is possibly TRBD2 (5 bases). The V gene's germline CDR1 is GTSNPN and CDR2 SVGIG (reference sequence). V was shortened by 2 bases and J by 5 bases, with 18 bases between the two germline ends. The CDR3 spans 15 residues. As DNA, the CDR3 is TGTGCCTGGAGTAAGGTTGGACTTGTAGGGGAGACCCAGTACTTC. It is translated as CAWSKVGLVGETQYF.

The chain combines TRBV2 with TRBJ2-2; D is perhaps TRBD1 or TRBD2 (5 bases each). The ends were cut back, 4 bases at V and 6 bases at J, with 15 bases in the middle. CDR3 length equals 15 residues. The germline V gene has CDR1 SNHLY and CDR2 FYNNEI. The CDR3 reads CASSVQGVLPGELFF. Written as DNA, the CDR3 is TGTGCCAGCAGTGTCCAGGGAGTACTTCCCGGGGAGCTGTTTTTT.

The rearrangement uses TRBV18 and TRBJ1-1; 8 bases match TRBD1. Germline CDR1 is KGHSH and CDR2 is LQKENI. CDR3 length equals 13 residues. Trimming at V came to 5 bases and at J to 3 bases, leaving 2 bases not matched to a gene. For the CDR3, the DNA is TGTGCCAGCTCAAAGGACAGGGACACTGAAGCTTTCTTT. Translation gives CASSKDRDTEAFF.

The genes are TRBV18 and TRBJ2-7; D is uncertain. The CDR3 spans 12 residues. Germline values: CDR1 KGHSH, CDR2 LQKENI. V lost 2 bases to trimming and J lost 5 bases, with 7 bases between them. The CDR3: CASSPMVNEQYF. In nucleotides, the CDR3 is TGTGCCAGCTCACCAATGGTCAACGAGCAGTACTTC.

The rearrangement links TRBV7-2 to TRBJ1-2; D remains ambiguous. The ends were cut back, 3 bases at V and 2 bases at J, with 10 bases in the middle. Germline V gives CDR1 SGHTA, CDR2 FQGNSA. CDR3 length: 14 amino acids. The chain's CDR3 is CASSFSDQNYGYTF. In DNA, the CDR3 is TGTGCCAGCAGCTTTTCGGACCAGAACTATGGCTACACCTTC.

V usage is TRBV5-1 and J usage is TRBJ1-2; 9 bases line up with TRBD1. Germline V gene sequence: CDR1 SGHRS, CDR2 YFSETQ. V lost 2 bases, J lost 4 bases, and 6 bases stayed unmatched. CDR3 length: 15 amino acids. CDR3 DNA: TGCGCCAGCAGCTTCTACAGGGGGCGCCCCTATGGCTACACCTTC. As protein: CASSFYRGRPYGYTF. The whole variable domain, remainder taken from reference TRBV5-1 and TRBJ1-2, is KAGVTQTPRYLIKTRGQQVTLSCSPISGHRSVSWYQQTPGQGLQFLFEYFSETQRNKGNFPGRFSGRQFSNSRSEMNVSTLELGDSALYLCASSFYRGRPYGYTFGSGTRLTVV.

The rearrangement links TRBV12-5 to TRBJ1-1; D possibly corresponds to TRBD1 (5 bases). Trimming stripped 7 bases from V and 3 bases from J, with 18 bases between. Germline CDR1 LGHNT, CDR2 FRNRAP. The CDR3 length is 15 residues. Here the CDR3 DNA reads TGTGCTAGTGCCCCCCGGGGGGGGTGGCACACTGAAGCTTTCTTT. Its protein is CASAPRGGWHTEAFF.

This clone was observed a few times. This rearrangement joins TRBV24-1 to TRBJ2-5, with D unclear. V shed 4 bases and J shed 5 bases, with 13 bases lying between them. CDR3 length: 14 amino acids. Looked up from germline, CDR1 is KGHDR and CDR2 is SFDVKD. CDR3 protein: CATSDTRARETQYF. The CDR3 region has the DNA TGTGCCACCAGTGACACCCGTGCCCGGGAGACCCAGTACTTC.

In this sample, this clone turned up a few times. The gene calls are TRBV7-8 and TRBJ2-2; the D is unclear. CDR1 and CDR2 from the germline V gene are SGHVS and FQNEAQ. This CDR3 region has 14 residues. The V end was cut by 4 bases, the J end by 5 bases, with 11 bases between. The CDR3 region has the DNA TGTGCCAGCAGCTCCCGACTGATAACCGGGGAGCTGTTTTTT. Encoded protein: CASSSRLITGELFF.

The chain recombines TRBV25-1 with TRBJ1-1; D may be TRBD1 (6 bases). The germline V gene encodes CDR1 MGHDK and CDR2 SYGVNS. CDR3 size: 15 residues. Trimming removed 0 bases at V and 1 base at J, with 9 bases between. DNA for the CDR3: TGTGCCAGCAGTGAATATGGACAGAAGAACACTGAAGCTTTCTTT. It translates to CASSEYGQKNTEAFF.

The chain is built from TRBV19 and TRBJ1-5, with D unclear. From germline, CDR1 is LNHDA and CDR2 SQIVND (reference sequence). Trimming cost V 6 bases and J 2 bases, with 8 bases left between them. The CDR3 contains 13 residues. The CDR3 is CASSPSGNQPQHF. As DNA, the CDR3 is TGTGCCAGTAGCCCAAGCGGCAATCAGCCCCAGCATTTT. Full variable domain (missing parts from reference TRBV19 and TRBJ1-5): DGGITQSPKYLFRKEGQNVTLSCEQNLNHDAMYWYRQDPGQGLRLIYYSQIVNDFQKGDIAEGYSVSREKKESFPLTVTSAQKNPTAFYLCASSPSGNQPQHFGDGTRLSIL.

The J gene is TRBJ1-3, the V gene TRBV14; 7 bases map to TRBD1. In germline, CDR1 is SGHDN, CDR2 FVKESK. The CDR3 is 14 amino acids. Trimming cost V 1 base and J 5 bases; bases outside gene matches: 2. The CDR3 loop is CASSQAGQRNTIYF. DNA for the CDR3: TGTGCCAGCAGCCAAGCGGGACAGAGAAACACCATATATTTT.

The genes are TRBV7-2 and TRBJ1-4, with TRBD1 as a possible D gene (6 bases). Trimming pared 4 bases from V and 8 bases from J, leaving 11 bases between. CDR3 length: 13 residues. Germline values: CDR1 SGHTA, CDR2 FQGNSA. The CDR3 nucleotides read TGTGCCAGCAGCTCCAGGGGTGGGGAAAAACTGTTTTTT. This codes for CASSSRGGEKLFF.

The gene calls are TRBV11-2 and TRBJ2-7; 8 bases agree with TRBD2. With 6 bases clipped from V and 5 bases from J, the junction kept 12 bases outside the gene matches. There are 15 residues in the CDR3. CDR1 and CDR2 from the germline V gene are SGHAT and FQNNGV. This chain's CDR3 is CASRTIAGSKNEQYF. DNA for the CDR3: TGTGCCAGCAGGACAATAGCGGGATCAAAGAACGAGCAGTACTTC.

The chain recombines TRBV5-1 with TRBJ2-5; D gene uncertain. The CDR3 totals 14 residues. Germline loops: CDR1 SGHRS, CDR2 YFSETQ. The V end lost 3 bases, the J end lost 2 bases, and 11 bases lay between the germline ends. The CDR3 DNA follows: TGCGCCAGCAGCTCTTGGGGTAGGCAAGAGACCCAGTACTTC. Translating gives CASSSWGRQETQYF.

The chain couples TRBV19 to TRBJ1-2, with 7 bases aligning to TRBD1. The CDR3 contains 14 residues. The germline CDR1 and CDR2 sequences are LNHDA and SQIVND (reference sequence). V trimming: 3 bases; J trimming: 0 bases; junction bases outside the gene matches: 1. The CDR3 spells CASSMTGSNYGYTF. CDR3 in DNA: TGTGCCAGTAGTATGACAGGGTCTAACTATGGCTACACCTTC.

The CDR3 reads CASSLGGNTGELFF. In DNA, the CDR3 is TGTGCCAGCAGCCTTGGAGGGAACACCGGGGAGCTGTTTTTT. This sequence joins TRBV28 and TRBJ2-2; TRBD2 is a possible D gene (5 bases). Germline V CDR1 and CDR2: MDHEN, SYDVKM. Trimming left V 6 bases short and J 1 base short, with 9 bases between. The CDR3 extends over 14 amino acids.